This T cell receptor beta chain was observed in a study of cytomegalovirus exposure and HLA in healthy donors. Study context: Previous work identified 95 million to 140 million unique TCR beta sequences from around 200 million T cells. Unique TCRs from HLA-typed donors, about 85 million of them, were held in an early data release.

This PCR relied on a set of 60 Vbeta primers and 13 Jbeta primers. Method: immunoSEQ multiplex PCR; TCRdb's copy keeps in-frame clones and lacks some. This repertoire shows about 130,000 clones, around 72% found once; its top ten account for about 2.6%. What was sequenced was PBMCs. The TCR sequence derives from a human donor in good health.

The CDR3 loop reads CASSEDRPRAYGYTF. The CDR3 DNA reads TGTGCCAGCAGTGAGGACAGACCCCGGGCCTATGGCTACACCTTC. The rearrangement joins TRBV2 to TRBJ1-2; TRBD1 is a possible D gene (6 bases). This CDR3 spans 15 amino acids. The germline gives CDR1 SNHLY, CDR2 FYNNEI. Trimming stripped 3 bases from V and 4 bases from J, with 15 bases between.